Each of the 22 T cell receptor beta chains below was sequenced from the same sample in a study of synovial regulatory T cells in juvenile arthritis. Method: immunoSEQ multiplex PCR; TCRdb's copy keeps in-frame clones and lacks some. The sample holds around 10,000 clones. Sequencing used Treg cells from blood. Described subset: remaining (HLA-DR-negative) circulating blood Treg cells. The receptors stem from a donor aged 2-30 years with juvenile idiopathic arthritis.

The rearrangement uses TRBV7-9 and TRBJ2-1; the TRBD2 assignment by TCRdb is unverifiable without DNA. This CDR3 spans 13 amino acids. Only the protein is on record. Germline CDR1 reads SEHNR; CDR2 reads FQNEAQ (reference sequence). CDR3 region: CASSPWLAGGLIF.

V and J are TRBV7-9 and TRBJ2-7; there is no DNA to check the TCRdb D call of TRBD1. The CDR3 spans 12 residues. DNA is not on record. CDR1 is SEHNR, CDR2 FQNEAQ, per germline (reference sequence). CDR3 residues: CASSSQGWEQYF.

This chain links TRBV6-6 with TRBJ2-3; TCRdb selects TRBD1, and the lack of DNA leaves this call unchecked. The germline V gene has CDR1 MNHNY and CDR2 SVGAGI (reference sequence). The CDR3 is 15 amino acids. No DNA is recorded. The CDR3 loop is CASSYRTGRTDTQYF.

The chain uses TRBV5-4 and TRBJ1-2; TCRdb reports TRBD1, a call that lacks DNA to check it against. CDR1 and CDR2 from the germline V gene are SGHNT and YYREEE (reference sequence). The CDR3 totals 14 residues. No DNA has been recorded. The CDR3 protein is CASSLGGASYGYTF.

The J gene is TRBJ2-1, the V gene TRBV7-9; TCRdb calls TRBD1, which cannot be checked without DNA. Germline V gene data show CDR1 as SEHNR and CDR2 as FQNEAQ (reference sequence). This CDR3 is 16 amino acids long. Only the protein sequence is given. The CDR3 spells CASSTTSRDRFHEQFF.

The rearrangement joins TRBV5-4 to TRBJ1-2; TCRdb proposes TRBD1, but this gene call is untestable without DNA. The CDR3 length is 13 residues. Only the protein is available. Germline V gene sequence: CDR1 SGHNT, CDR2 YYREEE (reference sequence). CDR3 amino acids: CASSWGQDYGYTF.

The chain has TRBV7-2 and TRBJ1-6; the D gene TCRdb calls, TRBD1, cannot be checked with no DNA. This CDR3 spans 18 amino acids. The record lacks a DNA sequence. CDR1 and CDR2 from the germline V gene are SGHTA and FQGNSA. Here the CDR3 reads CASSPLRQTSKGNSPLHF.

The J gene is TRBJ2-7, the V gene TRBV4-2. The V gene's germline CDR1 is LGHNA and CDR2 YNFKEQ. This CDR3 has 16 amino acids. This entry has no DNA. Here the CDR3 reads CASSQEGGWSAYEQYF.

This sequence joins TRBV4-3 and TRBJ2-7; the TCRdb call, TRBD1, lacks DNA for checking. Germline V gene lookup returns CDR1 LGHNA and CDR2 YSLEER. CDR3 length: 15 amino acids. No coding sequence is recorded. The CDR3 here is CASSQGRHSSYEQYF.

This rearrangement joins TRBV7-8 to TRBJ1-5; TCRdb's D call, TRBD1, is unchecked because there is no DNA. The CDR3 loop spans 15 amino acids. Nucleotide data are not available. The germline V gene encodes CDR1 SGHVS and CDR2 FQNEAQ. CDR3 region: CASSAMTGSSQPQHF.

This rearrangement joins TRBV7-9 to TRBJ2-7. CDR1 SEHNR and CDR2 FQNEAQ come from the germline V gene (reference sequence). CDR3 size: 11 residues. There is no recorded DNA. The CDR3 is CASSLSYEQYF. Full variable domain (outside the CDR3, taken from reference TRBV7-9 and TRBJ2-7): DTGVSQNPRHKITKRGQNVTFRCDPISEHNRLYWYRQTLGQGPEFLTYFQNEAQLEKSRLLSDRFSAERPKGSFSTLEIQRTEQGDSAMYLCASSLSYEQYFGPGTRLTVT.

The chain couples TRBV5-1 to TRBJ2-7; without DNA, the TCRdb call of TRBD1 cannot be checked. CDR3 length: 14 amino acids. No coding sequence is recorded. The germline CDR1 and CDR2 sequences are SGHRS and YFSETQ. CDR3 sequence reads: CASSSPGQSYEQYF.

CDR3: CASSREDRYTEAFF. This chain joins TRBV10-1 and TRBJ1-1. Looked up from germline, CDR1 is WNHNN and CDR2 is SYGVQD (reference sequence). The CDR3 runs 14 residues. No coding sequence is recorded.

V is TRBV2 and J is TRBJ2-7; TCRdb designates TRBD1, a call that cannot be tested without DNA. Germline V gives CDR1 SNHLY, CDR2 FYNNEI. The CDR3 spans 11 residues. No DNA is recorded. The CDR3 spells CASKGAIEQYF.

The CDR3 sequence: CASLQGRNTEAFF. The rearrangement joins TRBV2 to TRBJ1-1; TCRdb's D call of TRBD1 is untestable without DNA. CDR3 length: 13 amino acids. No DNA is listed. CDR1 and CDR2 from the germline V gene are SNHLY and FYNNEI.

The V gene is TRBV5-4, the J gene TRBJ2-7; TCRdb gives TRBD2 as the D gene, but with no DNA this cannot be confirmed. CDR1 is SGHNT and CDR2 is YYREEE in the germline V gene (reference sequence). The CDR3 has 15 residues. Only the protein is available. CDR3 residues: CASSRDGLASHEQYF.

The chain is built from TRBV21-1 and TRBJ1-2; as DNA is missing, the TRBD1 call by TCRdb cannot be tested. TRBV21-1 is a pseudogene locus. This CDR3 has 16 residues. The record lacks a DNA sequence. The CDR3 here is CASSKARQGDNYGYTF.

This chain joins TRBV5-4 and TRBJ1-2; the TCRdb call, TRBD1, lacks DNA for checking. Germline V CDR1 and CDR2: SGHNT, YYREEE (reference sequence). The CDR3 runs to 15 residues. This entry has no DNA. The CDR3 protein is CASTTLGQGFYGYTF. The entire variable domain, with the rest obtained from reference TRBV5-4 and TRBJ1-2, is as follows: ETGVTQSPTHLIKTRGQQVTLRCSSQSGHNTVSWYQQALGQGPQFIFQYYREEENGRGNFPPRFSGLQFPNYSSELNVNALELDDSALYLCASTTLGQGFYGYTFGSGTRLTVV.

The chain couples TRBV6-5 to TRBJ2-7; the D gene TCRdb calls, TRBD1, cannot be checked with no DNA. The CDR3 sequence is 14 residues long. A DNA sequence was not provided. The V gene's germline CDR1 is MNHEY and CDR2 SVGAGI. Here the CDR3 reads CASAQSGHSYEQYF.

Its frequency marks this clone as medium-sized. V is TRBV2 and J is TRBJ1-4; checking the TCRdb D call of TRBD1 is not possible without DNA. Germline V gives CDR1 SNHLY, CDR2 FYNNEI. The CDR3 consists of 14 residues. The coding DNA is unavailable. CDR3 region: CASSKGGGNEKLFF.

The chain has TRBV5-1 and TRBJ1-3. Per the germline V gene, CDR1 is SGHRS and CDR2 is YFSETQ. The CDR3 extends over 15 amino acids. The protein alone is recorded here. CDR3 in amino acids: CASSLDRPSGNTIYF. The variable domain in full, with the rest retrieved from reference TRBV5-1 and TRBJ1-3, is KAGVTQTPRYLIKTRGQQVTLSCSPISGHRSVSWYQQTPGQGLQFLFEYFSETQRNKGNFPGRFSGRQFSNSRSEMNVSTLELGDSALYLCASSLDRPSGNTIYFGEGSWLTVV.

This clone counts as medium-sized by frequency. This chain connects TRBV4-1 to TRBJ1-3. This CDR3 contains 16 residues. No DNA accompanies this entry. Germline assignment: CDR1 MGHRA and CDR2 YSYEKL. The CDR3 is CASSGHGGPGGNTIYF.